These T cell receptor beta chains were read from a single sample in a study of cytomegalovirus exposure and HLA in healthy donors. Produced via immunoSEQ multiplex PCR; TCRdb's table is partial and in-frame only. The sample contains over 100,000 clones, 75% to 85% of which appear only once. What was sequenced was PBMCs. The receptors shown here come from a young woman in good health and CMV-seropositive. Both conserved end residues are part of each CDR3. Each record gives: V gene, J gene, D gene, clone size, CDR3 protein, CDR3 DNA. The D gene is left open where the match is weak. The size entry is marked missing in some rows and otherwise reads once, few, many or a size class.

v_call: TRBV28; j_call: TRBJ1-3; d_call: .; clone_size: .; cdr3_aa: CASSWRRGYSGNTIYF; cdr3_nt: TGTGCCAGCAGTTGGCGGCGAGGGTACTCTGGAAACACCATATATTTT
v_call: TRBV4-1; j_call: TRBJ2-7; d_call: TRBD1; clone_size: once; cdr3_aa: CASSQRDRKSYEQYF; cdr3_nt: TGCGCCAGCAGCCAAAGGGACAGGAAATCCTACGAGCAGTACTTC
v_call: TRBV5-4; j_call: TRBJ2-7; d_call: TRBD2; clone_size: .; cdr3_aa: CASSRRLAPAYEQYF; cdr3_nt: TGTGCCAGCAGCAGACGACTAGCGCCTGCCTACGAGCAGTACTTC
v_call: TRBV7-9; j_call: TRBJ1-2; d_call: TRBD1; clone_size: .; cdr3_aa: CASSLPDREVYGYTF; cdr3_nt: TGTGCCAGCAGCCTCCCCGACAGGGAAGTCTATGGCTACACCTTC
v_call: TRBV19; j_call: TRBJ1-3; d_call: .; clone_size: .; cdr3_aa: CASSITAGSGNTIYF; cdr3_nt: TGTGCCAGTAGTATAACAGCGGGGTCTGGAAACACCATATATTTT
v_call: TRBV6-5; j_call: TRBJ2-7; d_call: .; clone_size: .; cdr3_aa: CASSYLNAGAEQYF; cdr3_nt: TGTGCCAGCAGTTACTTAAATGCAGGGGCCGAGCAGTACTTC
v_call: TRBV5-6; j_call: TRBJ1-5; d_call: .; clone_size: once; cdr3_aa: CASSSVGAGQPQHF; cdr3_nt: TGTGCCAGCAGCTCCGTGGGGGCGGGCCAGCCCCAGCATTTT
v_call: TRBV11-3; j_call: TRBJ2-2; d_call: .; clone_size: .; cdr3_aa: CASSLALFGTNTGELFF; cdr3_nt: TGTGCCAGCAGCTTAGCCCTTTTCGGGACGAACACCGGGGAGCTGTTTTTT
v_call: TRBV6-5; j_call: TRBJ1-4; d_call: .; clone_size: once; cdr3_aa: CASSYSGWSNEKLFF; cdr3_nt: TGTGCCAGCAGTTACTCTGGGTGGAGTAATGAAAAACTGTTTTTT
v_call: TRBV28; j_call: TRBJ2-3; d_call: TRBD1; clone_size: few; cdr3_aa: CASSFWDREEDTQYF; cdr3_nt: TGTGCCAGCAGTTTCTGGGACAGGGAGGAAGATACGCAGTATTTT
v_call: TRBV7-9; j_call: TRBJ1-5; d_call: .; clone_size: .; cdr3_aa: CASSSRGLGNQPQHF; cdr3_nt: TGTGCCAGCAGCTCACGGGGGTTGGGCAATCAGCCCCAGCATTTT
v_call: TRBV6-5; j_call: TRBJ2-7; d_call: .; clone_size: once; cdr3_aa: CASSTGVLNPYEQYF; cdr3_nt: TGTGCCAGCAGTACGGGGGTCTTGAACCCCTACGAGCAGTACTTC
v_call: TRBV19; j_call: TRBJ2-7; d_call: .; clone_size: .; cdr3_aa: CASQTAIRGEQYF; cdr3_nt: TGTGCCAGCCAGACCGCAATCCGGGGTGAGCAGTACTTC
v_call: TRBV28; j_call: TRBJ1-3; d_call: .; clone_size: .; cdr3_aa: CASNQGWGNTIYF; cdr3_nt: TGTGCCAGCAATCAGGGTTGGGGAAACACCATATATTTT
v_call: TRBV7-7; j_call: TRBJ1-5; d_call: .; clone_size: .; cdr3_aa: CASSFLNQPQHF; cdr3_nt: TGTGCTAGCAGCTTTCTGAATCAGCCCCAGCATTTT
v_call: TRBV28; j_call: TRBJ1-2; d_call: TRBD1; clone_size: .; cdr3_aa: CASSLDRETPWYGYTF; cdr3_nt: TGTGCCAGCAGTTTAGACAGGGAGACCCCATGGTATGGCTACACCTTC